The TCR beta chain described here comes from a study of T cells in Graves' hyperthyroidism and ophthalmopathy. Points from the study as a whole: Also found in blood were most expanded thyroid clonotypes above 0.001. Ophthalmopathy got predicted by the model a median approximately six months before its onset.

Unmatched junction bases numbered 7, after V lost 0 bases and J lost 3 bases. Germline CDR1 is LGHDT and CDR2 is YNNKEL (reference sequence). This CDR3 contains 16 residues. To note about this clonotype: Its target is not known.

Using RNA transcripts as the source, TCR beta CDR3 regions were amplified. The study used the HTBI primer set for a first-round RT-PCR of the TCR CDR3. Using its own MiXCR run on the multiplex PCR reads, TCRdb lists one record per CDR3 protein. Of roughly 700,000 distinct CDR3 sequences listed, approximately 15% are singletons. Newly diagnosed hyperthyroidism, duration under 2 months, in patients aged 18 to 65. Clinical symptoms, serum thyroxine, TRAb, thyroid ultrasound and orbital computed tomography established diagnosis. Sequencing was done on a sample of blood. This chain links TRBV3-1 with TRBJ2-5, with TRBD2 matching over 7 bases. This receptor was taken from a man aged 45 to 65 with Graves' hyperthyroidism. DNA of the CDR3: TGTGCCAGCAGCCAAGATGTCGCGGGAGTTAAAGAGACCCAGTACTTC. This encodes CASSQDVAGVKETQYF.